This is a list of T cell receptor beta chains from one sample in a study of graft-versus-host responses after intestinal transplantation. Which antigens these TCRs recognize remains unknown. Produced via immunoSEQ multiplex PCR; TCRdb's table is partial and in-frame only. The table includes 70,000 to 80,000 clones, about nine tenths detected once. This specimen consisted of unstimulated CD8+ T cells sorted from spleen or lymph node cells, obtained before intestinal transplant. All receptors come from a human donor who received an intestinal transplant. Both conserved end residues are part of each CDR3. A D gene is named only where the DNA matches it firmly. Where a row states a size, it is once, few, many or the class of an expanded clone; other rows omit it.

>TRBD2|NA|TRBV14|TRBJ2-1
CASSPREGNEQFF
TGTGCCAGCAGCCCCCGGGAGGGAAACGAGCAGTTCTTC
>NA|NA|TRBV11-3|TRBJ2-1
CASSPRGGANNEQFF
TGTGCCAGCAGCCCGAGGGGGGGGGCGAACAATGAGCAGTTCTTC
>TRBD1|NA|TRBV18|TRBJ2-2
CASSRRDREPGELFF
TGTGCCAGCTCACGGCGGGACAGGGAACCCGGGGAGCTGTTTTTT
>NA|NA|TRBV9|TRBJ2-1
CASSGSRDWPENEQFF
TGTGCCAGCAGCGGAAGCCGGGACTGGCCGGAGAATGAGCAGTTCTTC
>NA|NA|TRBV29-1|TRBJ1-1
CSAAGGWTEAFF
TGCAGCGCCGCGGGGGGATGGACTGAAGCTTTCTTT
>NA|once|TRBV5-1|TRBJ1-3
CASAEGHGSGNTIYF
TGCGCCAGTGCCGAGGGACACGGGTCTGGAAACACCATATATTTT
>NA|once|TRBV13|TRBJ1-1
CASSSRQMNTEAFF
TGTGCCAGCAGCTCCAGGCAGATGAACACTGAAGCTTTCTTT
>NA|NA|TRBV9|TRBJ2-7
CASSVGGGALYEQYF
TGTGCCAGCAGCGTAGGTGGGGGGGCCCTATACGAGCAGTACTTC
>NA|NA|TRBV6-5|TRBJ2-7
CASSYSSGDPYEQYF
TGTGCCAGCAGTTACTCGTCAGGGGATCCCTACGAGCAGTACTTC
>NA|NA|TRBV19|TRBJ1-1
CAIRDRREAFF
TGTGCCATTCGAGACAGGCGTGAAGCTTTCTTT
>NA|NA|TRBV13|TRBJ2-3
CASTPRDFTNTDTQYF
TGTGCCAGCACCCCCCGGGACTTTACAAACACAGATACGCAGTATTTT
>TRBD1|NA|TRBV13|TRBJ1-3
CASSYRGSGNTIYF
TGTGCCAGCAGCTACAGGGGTTCTGGAAACACCATATATTTT
>NA|NA|TRBV7-9|TRBJ1-2
CASSPTGPYGYTF
TGTGCCAGCAGTCCGACAGGACCCTATGGCTACACCTTC
>NA|NA|TRBV11-2|TRBJ2-5
CASSSGQVEETQYF
TGTGCCAGCAGCTCGGGACAAGTAGAAGAGACCCAGTACTTC
>TRBD1|NA|TRBV15|TRBJ1-1
CATSTLTGIHPEAFF
TGTGCCACCAGCACGCTGACAGGGATTCATCCTGAAGCTTTCTTT
>NA|NA|TRBV10-2|TRBJ1-1
CASSSGALDPTEAFF
TGCGCCAGCAGTTCAGGGGCCCTTGATCCCACTGAAGCTTTCTTT
>NA|NA|TRBV5-1|TRBJ2-7
CASSLERTATYEQYF
TGCGCCAGCAGCTTGGAAAGGACAGCAACCTACGAGCAGTACTTC
>TRBD1|NA|TRBV9|TRBJ1-3
CASSSGGAGNTIYF
TGTGCCAGCAGCTCAGGGGGCGCTGGAAACACCATATATTTT
>NA|NA|TRBV2|TRBJ2-3
CADRDSTDTQYF
TGTGCCGACCGGGACTCCACAGATACGCAGTATTTT
>TRBD2|medium-sized|TRBV13|TRBJ2-1
CASSLDRGGGFYNEQFF
TGTGCCAGCAGCTTAGATAGGGGCGGGGGATTTTACAATGAGCAGTTCTTC
>NA|NA|TRBV4-1|TRBJ1-2
CASSQVQENYGYTF
TGCGCCAGCAGCCAAGTTCAGGAAAACTATGGCTACACCTTC
>TRBD2|NA|TRBV5-1|TRBJ2-1
CASSPGGSGNEQFF
TGCGCCAGCAGCCCGGGAGGTAGCGGGAATGAGCAGTTCTTC
>TRBD2|NA|TRBV13|TRBJ2-7
CASSTGLVAEQYF
TGTGCCAGCAGCACGGGACTAGTTGCCGAGCAGTACTTC
>NA|NA|TRBV27|TRBJ1-4
CASSLAQGMDEKLFF
TGTGCCAGCAGTTTGGCCCAGGGGATGGATGAAAAACTGTTTTTT
>TRBD1|NA|TRBV5-1|TRBJ2-7
CASSLGQATYEQYF
TGCGCCAGCAGCTTAGGACAGGCGACCTACGAGCAGTACTTC
>NA|NA|TRBV10-2|TRBJ1-2
CASSLLQRDYGYTF
TGCGCCAGCAGTCTTCTCCAGCGGGACTATGGCTACACCTTC
>TRBD2|NA|TRBV9|TRBJ2-7
CASSVASGGIYEQYF
TGTGCCAGCAGCGTCGCCAGCGGGGGAATCTACGAGCAGTACTTC
>NA|NA|TRBV2|TRBJ2-7
CASRGLDEGVEQYF
TGTGCCAGCAGGGGCCTAGACGAAGGGGTCGAGCAGTACTTC
>TRBD2|NA|TRBV10-3|TRBJ2-2
CAIRDGGAGELFF
TGTGCCATCAGGGACGGGGGGGCCGGGGAGCTGTTTTTT
>NA|NA|TRBV9|TRBJ2-1
CASSVSVRDADGDEQFF
TGTGCCAGCAGCGTAAGTGTGCGGGACGCGGACGGTGATGAGCAGTTCTTC
>NA|NA|TRBV5-6|TRBJ2-7
CASSWALQGSEQYF
TGTGCCAGCAGCTGGGCCCTACAGGGTTCCGAGCAGTACTTC
>NA|NA|TRBV7-6|TRBJ2-7
CASSFQDNYEQYF
TGTGCCAGCAGCTTCCAGGACAACTACGAGCAGTACTTC
>NA|NA|TRBV4-2|TRBJ2-3
CASSQDPTVTSTDTQYF
TGTGCCAGCAGCCAAGACCCGACAGTCACTAGCACAGATACGCAGTATTTT
>TRBD1|NA|TRBV7-9|TRBJ1-1
CASSNQGAGNTEAFF
TGTGCCAGCAGCAATCAGGGGGCGGGGAACACTGAAGCTTTCTTT
>NA|NA|TRBV9|TRBJ2-7
CASSVGGKSGPDYEQYF
TGTGCCAGCAGCGTAGGTGGAAAATCTGGGCCCGACTACGAGCAGTACTTC
>NA|NA|TRBV11-2|TRBJ2-7
CASRGGQDPYEQYF
TGTGCCAGCAGGGGGGGGCAGGACCCCTACGAGCAGTACTTC
>TRBD1|NA|TRBV7-3|TRBJ2-1
CASSTGQSPHNEQFF
TGTGCCAGCAGCACGGGACAGTCCCCCCACAATGAGCAGTTCTTC
>NA|NA|TRBV5-1|TRBJ2-7
CASSLDDSPEQYF
TGCGCCAGCAGCTTGGATGACTCCCCCGAGCAGTACTTC